This T cell receptor (beta chain) was documented in a study of T cell repertoires in cytomegalovirus infection. Whole-study context: Through public TCR beta signatures, both CMV infection and matching HLA type were indicated. Study results and limitations: People with CMV and the relevant HLA were identified by cumulative public TCR beta family frequency. Dominating the ex vivo response were HLA-C-restricted CMV-specific TCR beta clonotypes.

V was clipped by 2 bases and J by 7 bases, with 6 bases between them. Germline V gene lookup returns CDR1 SGHTA and CDR2 FQGNSA. The CDR3 is 12 amino acids. TCRdb re-called the reads through MiXCR, storing one row per CDR3 protein. The sample has around 300,000 distinct CDR3 sequences; about 23% are singletons. This clonotype has only a few counts. The antigen is not known. The V gene is TRBV7-2, the J gene TRBJ1-3, with no clear D. The material sequenced was PBMCs. The sequence came from a human donor in good health (CMV status not recorded). Some clones in this sample may be carry-over from other donors' samples. The CDR3 DNA sequence: TGTGCCAGCAGCTTAAGTTTCAACACCATATATTTT. Its protein product is CASSLSFNTIYF.